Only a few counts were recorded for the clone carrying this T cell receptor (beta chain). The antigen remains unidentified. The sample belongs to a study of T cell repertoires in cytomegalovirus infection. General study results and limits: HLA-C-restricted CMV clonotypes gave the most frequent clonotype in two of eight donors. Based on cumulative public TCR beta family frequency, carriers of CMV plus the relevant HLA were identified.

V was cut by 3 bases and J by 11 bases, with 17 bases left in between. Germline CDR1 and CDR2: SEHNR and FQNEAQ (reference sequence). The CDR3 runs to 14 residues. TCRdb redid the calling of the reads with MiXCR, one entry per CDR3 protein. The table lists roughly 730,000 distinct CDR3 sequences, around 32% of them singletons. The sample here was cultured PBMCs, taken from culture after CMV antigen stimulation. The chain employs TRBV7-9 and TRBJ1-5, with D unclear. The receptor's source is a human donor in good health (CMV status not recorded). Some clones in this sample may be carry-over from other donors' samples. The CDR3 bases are TGTGCCAGCAGCTTCGGATCCACTAGTTGGTCCCAGCATTTT. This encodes CASSFGSTSWSQHF. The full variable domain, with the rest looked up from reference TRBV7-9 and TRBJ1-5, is DTGVSQNPRHKITKRGQNVTFRCDPISEHNRLYWYRQTLGQGPEFLTYFQNEAQLEKSRLLSDRFSAERPKGSFSTLEIQRTEQGDSAMYLCASSFGSTSWSQHFGDGTRLSIL.